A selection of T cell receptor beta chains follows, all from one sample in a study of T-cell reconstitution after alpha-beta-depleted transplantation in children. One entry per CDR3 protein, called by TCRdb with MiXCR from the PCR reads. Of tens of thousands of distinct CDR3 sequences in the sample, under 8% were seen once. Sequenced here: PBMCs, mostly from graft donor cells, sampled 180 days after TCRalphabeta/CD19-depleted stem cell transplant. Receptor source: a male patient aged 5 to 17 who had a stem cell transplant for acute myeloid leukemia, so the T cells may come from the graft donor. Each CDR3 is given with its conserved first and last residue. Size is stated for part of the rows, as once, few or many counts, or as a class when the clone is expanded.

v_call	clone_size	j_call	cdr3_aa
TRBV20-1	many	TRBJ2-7	CSATSRDRFSYEQYF
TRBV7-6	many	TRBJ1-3	CASSASPGGSGNTIYF
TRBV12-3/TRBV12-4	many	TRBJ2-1	CASRGRGHNEQFF
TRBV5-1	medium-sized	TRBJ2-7	CASSLGTAGSYEQYF
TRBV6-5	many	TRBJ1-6	CASTGGIHNSPLHF
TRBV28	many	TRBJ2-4	CASNGHSLAKNIQYF
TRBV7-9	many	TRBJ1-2	CASSLVAGPGLGYGYTF
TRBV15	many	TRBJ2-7	CATSPRVSGYEQYF
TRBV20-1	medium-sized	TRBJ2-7	CSATSLGTSGYEQYF
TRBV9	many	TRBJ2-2	CASSVTILALGGELFF
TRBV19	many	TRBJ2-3	CASSVKGGTDTQYF
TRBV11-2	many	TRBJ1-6	CASSLGVFYNSPLHF
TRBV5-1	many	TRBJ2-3	CASSDGLAGEAQYF
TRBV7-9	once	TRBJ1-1	CASSAPGVGNTEAFF
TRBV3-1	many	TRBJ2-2	CASSQGEVNTGELFF
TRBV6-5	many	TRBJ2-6	CASSYSYGANVLTF
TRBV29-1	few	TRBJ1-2	CSVSPGTGGRYGYTF
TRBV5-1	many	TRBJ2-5	CASTHPGLETQYF
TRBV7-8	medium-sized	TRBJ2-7	CASSVTGEQYF
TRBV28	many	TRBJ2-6	CASSFGVAGWVESGANVLTF
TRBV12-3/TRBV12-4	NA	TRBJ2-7	CAICLISGGDSSYEQYF
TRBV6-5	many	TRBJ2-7	CASSYARGQGGTEQYF
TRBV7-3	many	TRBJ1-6	CASSPGTNNSPLHF
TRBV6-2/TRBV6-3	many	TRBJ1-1	CASSYSIFGQGRNTEAFF
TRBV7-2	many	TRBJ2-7	CASSLDLQSTYEQYF
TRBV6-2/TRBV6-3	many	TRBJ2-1	CASRGRITYNEQFF
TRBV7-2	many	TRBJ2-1	CASSLGTGEDEQFF
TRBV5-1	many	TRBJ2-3	CASSRTGGSTDTQYF
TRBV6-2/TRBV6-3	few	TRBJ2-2	CASSETSGQTGELFF
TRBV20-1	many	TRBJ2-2	CSAPGRGNTGELFF
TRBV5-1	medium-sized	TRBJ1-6	CASSLLQDTNSPLHF
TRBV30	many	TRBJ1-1	CAWSVIWGGTGRREAFF
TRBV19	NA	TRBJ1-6	CASSIQQGANSPLHF
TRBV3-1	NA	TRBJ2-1	CASCRAGGAPYNEQFF
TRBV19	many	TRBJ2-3	CASSMRDTQYF
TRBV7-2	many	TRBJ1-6	CASSSWGTGGYNSPLHF
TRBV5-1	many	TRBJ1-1	CASSLGDGAVGKAFF
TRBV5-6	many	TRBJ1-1	CASSWTGGGTEAFF
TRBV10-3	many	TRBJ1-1	CAISEFRDRGTEAFF
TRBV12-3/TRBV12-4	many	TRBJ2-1	CASSQTGGLYNEQFF
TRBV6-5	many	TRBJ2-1	CASSISSSYNEQFF
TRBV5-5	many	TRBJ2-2	CASSSLSGGNTGELFF
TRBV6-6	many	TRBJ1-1	CASSSQGNTEAFF
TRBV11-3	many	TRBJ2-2	CASSLNTVGGELFF
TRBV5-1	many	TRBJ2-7	CASSEQGSSYEQYF
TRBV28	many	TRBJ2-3	CASSFGSGLTDTQYF
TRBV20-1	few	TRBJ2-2	CSAHRGRGTGELFF
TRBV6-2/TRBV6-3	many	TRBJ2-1	CASSYRTGGRGQFF
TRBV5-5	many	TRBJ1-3	CASSLDVHSGNTIYF
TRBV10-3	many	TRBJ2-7	CAISESGTSGTEQYF
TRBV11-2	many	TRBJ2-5	CASSLRALRSSQYF
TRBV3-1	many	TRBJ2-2	CASTLRSGTSTGELFF
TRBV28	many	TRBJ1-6	CATHATPDRNSPLHF
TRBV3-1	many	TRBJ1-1	CASSQGRSTEAFF
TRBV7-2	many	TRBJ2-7	CASSVNRGRYEQYF
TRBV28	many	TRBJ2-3	CASSYQGAQYF
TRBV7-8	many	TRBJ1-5	CASSSSGGGDQPQHF
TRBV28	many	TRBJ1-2	CASNRDSNYGYTF
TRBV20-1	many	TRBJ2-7	CSPTSISYEQYF